Listed below are T cell receptor beta chains from one sample, sequenced in a study of T cells expressing NK-cell markers. TCRdb reanalyzed the 5' RACE reads, giving one entry per CDR3 protein sequence and no DNA. Its table lists 130,000 to 150,000 distinct CDR3 sequences. The sample taken for sequencing was blood T cells: a sorted CD56 or NKG2C T cell subset, CD4+ or CD8+ T cells, or bulk PBMC T cells (not recorded which). These receptors were taken from a young man in good health. Each CDR3 is given with its conserved first and last residue.

J	V	CDR3
TRBJ2-1	TRBV5-1	CASSLGTAGGLDEQFF
TRBJ2-1	TRBV5-1	CASSLVGLQSYNEQFF
TRBJ1-3	TRBV4-1	CASSQVAGAGNTIYF
TRBJ2-2	TRBV15	CATSNDRSTGELFF
TRBJ2-1	TRBV7-6	CASSSRGSYNEQFF
TRBJ1-6	TRBV7-9	CASSPGLSSPLHF
TRBJ1-1	TRBV4-2	CASSQEGDRVTTEAFF
TRBJ1-3	TRBV3-1	CASSQDPGPGNTIYF
TRBJ2-1	TRBV12-3/TRBV12-4	CASSLEWTLNEQFF
TRBJ2-1	TRBV4-2	CASKVSGVGRNEQFF
TRBJ2-1	TRBV4-2	CASSQDGGRGNEQFF
TRBJ2-5	TRBV27	CASSFDQETQYF
TRBJ2-7	TRBV13	CASSLRGYEQYF
TRBJ2-1	TRBV9	CASSAPNLEQFF
TRBJ2-3	TRBV29-1	CSALEPGLGIDTQYF
TRBJ2-7	TRBV5-6	CASSPPGTAYEQYF
TRBJ2-3	TRBV21-1	CASSIAGVNICTQYF
TRBJ2-2	TRBV24-1	CATSDLSGITTGELFF
TRBJ2-3	TRBV6-1	CASSTTSGTTDTQYF
TRBJ2-1	TRBV28	CASSLLPFGRGVDNEQFF
TRBJ2-1	TRBV12-3/TRBV12-4	CASLGPGHEHNEQFF
TRBJ1-1	TRBV30	CAWSDRYFMNTEAFF
TRBJ2-7	TRBV19	CASSIHGLEDYEQYF
TRBJ2-3	TRBV20-1	CSGPRGQGPTDTQYF
TRBJ2-7	TRBV7-9	CASAADDREQYF
TRBJ2-7	TRBV9	CASSVGGQDYEQYF
TRBJ2-1	TRBV12-3/TRBV12-4	CASSPELVEYNEQFF
TRBJ2-5	TRBV4-3	CASSPTGTSGRVEETQYF
TRBJ2-1	TRBV5-4	CASSSGRGVNEQFF
TRBJ2-7	TRBV20-1	CSARDLRQGVSEQYF
TRBJ2-1	TRBV12-3/TRBV12-4	CASSLEGGRLPINEQFF
TRBJ1-5	TRBV4-1	CASSQATGIDSNQPQHF
TRBJ2-2	TRBV27	CASSIRTGELFF
TRBJ2-6	TRBV30	CAWSQGDTGANVLTF
TRBJ2-1	TRBV5-1	CASRKGQGSNEQFF
TRBJ2-3	TRBV6-5	CASSYSGYTDTQYF
TRBJ1-6	TRBV6-1	CASSERDRVWPLHF
TRBJ2-7	TRBV7-8	CASSLMGSSSYEQYF
TRBJ1-4	TRBV4-1	CASSRDRVGEKLFF
TRBJ1-1	TRBV7-9	CASSSGEWNTEAFF
TRBJ2-3	TRBV25-1	CASSETRMVDTQYF
TRBJ2-7	TRBV12-3/TRBV12-4	CASTPPGQRYEQYF
TRBJ2-7	TRBV9	CASSPRDRAHEQYF
TRBJ2-3	TRBV18	CASSPLGASFTDTQYF
TRBJ2-3	TRBV29-1	CSVVGLTSTDTQYF
TRBJ1-3	TRBV6-1	CASRGNGNTIYF
TRBJ1-1	TRBV5-1	CASSTPGGLNTEAFF
TRBJ2-7	TRBV19	CASSPSLGREGEQYF
TRBJ2-1	TRBV6-5	CASSTSGSEQFF
TRBJ1-5	TRBV20-1	CSAQQGDQPQHF
TRBJ2-7	TRBV28	CASSLTTAYEQYF
TRBJ2-6	TRBV25-1	CASSEEGQGANVLTF
TRBJ1-4	TRBV12-5	CASGRNQGVDEKLFF